Shown below are 17 T cell receptor beta chains from a single sample sequenced in a study of CD8+CD57+ T cells in acquired aplastic anemia. Genomic DNA constituted the template upon which TCR beta VDJ and CDR3 profiling was performed. From the reads, TCRdb called clonotypes with MiXCR, one entry per CDR3 protein. The sample has 150,000 to 200,000 distinct CDR3 sequences, roughly 48% seen once. Sequencing was done on patients that had shown CD8+CD57+ cell expansion by flow cytometry. Sequenced input: sorted CD4+, CD8+, or CD8+CD57+ T cells (not recorded which) from PBMCs. Every receptor here comes from a human donor with aplastic anemia.

Concerning this clonotype itself: At one end, the junction sequence differs from germline, possibly due to a read error. The chain combines TRBV19 with TRBJ1-3; no clear D. The V gene's germline CDR1 is LNHDA and CDR2 SQIVND (reference sequence). The CDR3 runs 15 residues. CDR3 DNA sequence: TGTGCCAGTGGTATAGGACCGGGGTCTGGAAACACCATATATTTT. This codes for CASGIGPGSGNTIYF.

This rearrangement joins TRBV4-1 to TRBJ2-1; the match to TRBD1 covers 7 bases. The J segment lost 5 bases and the V segment lost 4 bases, leaving 11 bases of the junction unmatched. This CDR3 contains 16 residues. CDR1 and CDR2 (germline): MGHRA, YSYEKL. The CDR3 here is CASSRPGTAKNNEQFF. The CDR3 bases are TGCGCCAGCAGCCGACCTGGGACAGCGAAAAACAATGAGCAGTTCTTC.

The chain employs TRBV15 and TRBJ1-6; 7 nucleotides line up with TRBD1. With V trimmed by 10 bases and J by 10 bases, 10 bases remained unmatched. CDR1 is LNHNV, CDR2 YYDKDF, per germline (reference sequence). The CDR3 has 13 residues. As DNA, the CDR3 is TGTGCCAGCAGTCTACAGGGGATATCACCCCTCCACTTT. Encoded protein: CASSLQGISPLHF.

This clonotype was counted between two and nine times. The chain combines TRBV6-1 with TRBJ1-1; TRBD1 agrees at 7 bases. V gave up 7 bases and J gave up 1 base; unmatched junction bases: 6. The germline V gene encodes CDR1 MNHNS and CDR2 SASEGT. The CDR3 length is 14 residues. DNA for the CDR3: TGTGCCAGCACCCTCAGACAGGGGAACACTGAAGCTTTCTTT. It translates to CASTLRQGNTEAFF.

The J gene is TRBJ2-1, the V gene TRBV5-1; 15 nucleotides line up with TRBD2. V gave up 4 bases and J gave up 6 bases; unmatched junction bases: 11. Germline V gives CDR1 SGHRS, CDR2 YFSETQ. The CDR3 extends over 18 amino acids. CDR3 nucleotides: TGCGCCAGCAGCACCGCCCCGGGACTAGCGGGAGGAGGCAATGAGCAGTTCTTC. It codes for CASSTAPGLAGGGNEQFF.

This clonotype appeared many times. This chain links TRBV7-6 with TRBJ2-2; no clear D gene. The CDR3 sequence is 18 residues long. Trimming cost V 5 bases and J 0 bases, with 19 bases left between them. The germline CDR1 and CDR2 sequences are SGHVS and FNYEAQ. CDR3 DNA: TGTGCCAGCAGCGTGCCCCCGTGGGCGAATTCGAACACCGGGGAGCTGTTTTTT. It codes for CASSVPPWANSNTGELFF.

Regarding this clonotype: At one end, the junction sequence differs from germline, possibly due to a read error. The chain links TRBV7-3 to TRBJ1-1; D might be TRBD1 (5 bases). Germline V gene lookup returns CDR1 SGHTA and CDR2 FQGTGA. The CDR3 is made up of 14 amino acids. Here the CDR3 DNA reads TGTGCCACCAAAGCTCAGGGAACGAACACTGAAGTTTTCTTT. Translating it yields CATKAQGTNTEVFF.

This clonotype has a count of ten or more. This sequence joins TRBV19 and TRBJ2-2; no clear D gene. This CDR3 has 14 residues. Trimming took off 9 bases at V and 1 base at J, with 12 bases between the two ends. CDR1 LNHDA and CDR2 SQIVND come from the germline V gene (reference sequence). CDR3 loop: CASSLDGNTGELFF. The CDR3 nucleotides read TGTGCCAGCAGCTTAGATGGGAACACCGGGGAGCTGTTTTTT.

The V gene is TRBV11-2, the J gene TRBJ2-3; 8 nucleotides agree with TRBD2. Germline V lookup: CDR1 SGHAT, CDR2 FQNNGV. The CDR3 has 16 amino acids. Unmatched junction bases numbered 7, after V lost 3 bases and J lost 2 bases. The CDR3 sequence is CASSFTSGVVTDTQYF. The CDR3 region has the DNA TGTGCCAGCAGCTTTACTAGCGGAGTCGTCACAGATACGCAGTATTTT.

This clonotype was seen a few times. The chain is built from TRBV7-8 and TRBJ2-7, with D possibly being TRBD1 (6 bases). V lost 5 bases to trimming and J lost 7 bases, with 9 bases between them. This CDR3 has 11 residues. Germline V gene lookup returns CDR1 SGHVS and CDR2 FQNEAQ. The CDR3 here is CASSRGTEQYF. The CDR3 DNA reads TGTGCCAGCAGCCGTGGGACAGAGCAGTACTTC. The complete variable domain, with remaining parts taken from reference TRBV7-8 and TRBJ2-7, reads GAGVSQSPRYKVAKRGQDVALRCDPISGHVSLFWYQQALGQGPEFLTYFQNEAQLDKSGLPSDRFFAERPEGSVSTLKIQRTQQEDSAVYLCASSRGTEQYFGPGTRLTVT.

The CDR3, as DNA: TGTGCCAGCAGCGTAGACCAGGCAGAGACCCAGTACTTC. Protein: CASSVDQAETQYF. The V and J genes are TRBV7-8 and TRBJ2-5; D is uncertain. The CDR3 has 13 amino acids. The V end was cut by 5 bases, the J end by 4 bases, with 11 bases between. CDR1 is SGHVS and CDR2 is FQNEAQ in the germline V gene.

J is TRBJ2-5 and V is TRBV7-8; TRBD2 is a possible D gene (5 bases). The germline V gene has CDR1 SGHVS and CDR2 FQNEAQ. V lost 2 bases to trimming and J lost 1 base, with 14 bases between them. The CDR3 covers 16 residues. The CDR3 spells CASSLSPGVLQETQYF. The CDR3 nucleotides are TGTGCCAGCAGCTTAAGCCCCGGGGTGCTCCAAGAGACCCAGTACTTC.

This clonotype was seen many times. The gene calls are TRBV5-1 and TRBJ2-1, with D perhaps TRBD2 (5 bases). CDR3 length: 14 residues. Per germline, CDR1 SGHRS and CDR2 YFSETQ. The V end lost 0 bases, the J end lost 6 bases, and 10 bases lay between the germline ends. This CDR3 reads CASSLGKGSNEQFF. The CDR3 nucleotides are TGCGCCAGCAGCTTGGGAAAAGGGAGCAATGAGCAGTTCTTC. Supplemented by reference TRBV5-1 and TRBJ2-1, the full variable domain reads KAGVTQTPRYLIKTRGQQVTLSCSPISGHRSVSWYQQTPGQGLQFLFEYFSETQRNKGNFPGRFSGRQFSNSRSEMNVSTLELGDSALYLCASSLGKGSNEQFFGPGTRLTVL.

As regards this clonotype: The final CDR3 position lacks the conserved phenylalanine or tryptophan, pointing to a likely read error. The chain couples TRBV2 to TRBJ1-1, with TRBD1 identical over 8 bases. V gave up 3 bases and J gave up 5 bases; unmatched junction bases: 8. This CDR3 is 15 amino acids long. Germline V CDR1 and CDR2: SNHLY, FYNNEI. The CDR3 loop reads CASSDFGQGGTEAFL. The CDR3 DNA reads as TGTGCCAGCAGTGACTTCGGACAGGGAGGAACTGAAGCTTTCCTT.

The CDR3 bases are TGCGCCAGCAGCCAAGTATCAGGGGATGGCTACACCTTC. Translation: CASSQVSGDGYTF. V and J are TRBV4-3 and TRBJ1-2, with D tentatively TRBD1 (6 bases). Trimming took off 1 base at V and 6 bases at J, with 9 bases between the two ends. Germline CDR1 reads LGHNA; CDR2 reads YSLEER. The CDR3 totals 13 residues.

J is TRBJ1-1 and V is TRBV20-1; D gene uncertain. Germline V gene sequence: CDR1 DFQATT, CDR2 SNEGSKA (reference sequence). CDR3 length: 12 amino acids. V shed 4 bases and J shed 1 base, with 7 bases lying between them. This chain's CDR3 is CSATTKNTEAFF. The CDR3 DNA reads TGCAGTGCTACCACTAAGAACACTGAAGCTTTCTTT.

This clonotype was counted many times. J is TRBJ2-7 and V is TRBV28; TRBD2 matches at 9 bases. The CDR3 extends over 16 amino acids. Germline values: CDR1 MDHEN, CDR2 SYDVKM. The ends lost 4 bases at V and 0 bases at J; junction bases unmatched: 7. CDR3: CASSSNLAGSSYEQYF. CDR3 nucleotides: TGTGCCAGCAGTTCCAATCTAGCGGGAAGCTCCTACGAGCAGTACTTC.